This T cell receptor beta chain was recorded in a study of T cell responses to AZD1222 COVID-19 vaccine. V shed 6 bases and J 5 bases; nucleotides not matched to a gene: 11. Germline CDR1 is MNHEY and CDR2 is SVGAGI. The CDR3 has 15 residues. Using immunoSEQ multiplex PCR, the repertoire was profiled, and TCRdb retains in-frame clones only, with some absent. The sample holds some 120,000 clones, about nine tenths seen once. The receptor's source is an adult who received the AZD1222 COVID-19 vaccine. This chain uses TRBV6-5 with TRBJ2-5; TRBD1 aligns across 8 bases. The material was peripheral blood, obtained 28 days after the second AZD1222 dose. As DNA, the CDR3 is TGTGCCAGCAGCCGGACGACAGGGGTTGTTGAGACCCAGTACTTC. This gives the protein CASSRTTGVVETQYF.